These 20 T cell receptor beta chains were sequenced from one sample in a study of metastatic and nonmetastatic thyroid tumors. Until they underwent thyroid surgery, no patient had received any treatment. TCRdb ran MiXCR on the PCR reads. Here the sample spans tens of thousands of clones, roughly an eighth being singletons. Sample: tumor tissue. These receptors were collected from a female donor with papillary thyroid cancer or a benign thyroid nodule (not recorded which). Some clones in this sample may be carry-over from other donors' samples.

This clone appeared a few times. With a much larger clone just one base away, this may be a read error. The V and J genes are TRBV28 and TRBJ1-2; a possible D gene is TRBD1 (5 bases). Trimming stripped 8 bases from V and 8 bases from J, with 12 bases between. The length of the CDR3 is 11 residues. The V gene's germline CDR1 is MDHEN and CDR2 SYDVKM. The CDR3 DNA is TGTGCCAGCGGGACCCGAGAGGGCTACACCTTC. It is translated as CASGTREGYTF.

Points on this clone: This sample includes further DNA sequences coding for the same CDR3. The chain carries TRBV5-1 and TRBJ2-1; 8 nucleotides line up with TRBD2. J was trimmed by 6 bases and V by 4 bases; bases with no gene match: 3. Germline assignment: CDR1 SGHRS and CDR2 YFSETQ. This CDR3 spans 13 amino acids. The CDR3 sequence is CASSLGTSNEQFF. As DNA, the CDR3 is TGCGCCAGCAGCCTCGGGACTAGCAATGAGCAGTTCTTC.

This clone was recorded many times. The chain carries TRBV9 and TRBJ2-3; no firm D call. There are 12 residues in the CDR3. CDR1 and CDR2 from the germline V gene are SGDLS and YYNGEE. The ends were cut back, 0 bases at V and 4 bases at J, with 3 bases in the middle. CDR3 bases: TGTGCCAGCAGCGTAGTGGCAGATACGCAGTATTTT. Its protein is CASSVVADTQYF.

Many counts were recorded for this clone. J is TRBJ1-1 and V is TRBV27; TRBD1 is a possible D gene (5 bases). Per the germline V gene, CDR1 is MNHEY and CDR2 is SMNVEV (reference sequence). Trimming took off 0 bases at V and 4 bases at J, with 9 bases between the two ends. The CDR3 sequence is 14 residues long. CDR3 nucleotides: TGTGCCAGCAGTTTATCGAACGGGGGCACTGAAGCTTTCTTT. Residues: CASSLSNGGTEAFF.

The table lists this clone with many counts. The chain combines TRBV28 with TRBJ2-1; a possible D gene is TRBD2 (6 bases). This CDR3 is built from 14 residues. Between the trimmed V and J ends, which lost 7 bases and 10 bases, there was a span of 20 bases. The V gene's germline CDR1 is MDHEN and CDR2 SYDVKM. This CDR3 reads CASTGIAEPGEQFF. The CDR3 DNA is TGTGCCAGCACGGGAATAGCGGAGCCCGGGGAGCAGTTCTTC.

This clone was seen repeatedly, ten times or more. The rearrangement links TRBV19 to TRBJ2-3; no firm D call. This CDR3 has 13 amino acids. V was cut by 5 bases and J by 5 bases, with 11 bases left in between. Germline lookup yields CDR1 LNHDA and CDR2 SQIVND (reference sequence). The CDR3, as DNA: TGTGCCAGTAGTGTTCTAGATGTAGATACGCAGTATTTT. Translating it yields CASSVLDVDTQYF.

This clone was observed at least ten times. This chain joins TRBV20-1 and TRBJ1-4; D not resolved. The V gene lost 3 bases and the J gene lost 6 bases, with 14 bases spanning the gap. This CDR3 spans 14 amino acids. Looked up from germline, CDR1 is DFQATT and CDR2 is SNEGSKA (reference sequence). The CDR3 nucleotides read TGCAGTGCTAGGTCTTCGTCAGTGGATGAAAAACTGTTTTTT. This translates into CSARSSSVDEKLFF.

This clone was seen a few times. The V and J genes are TRBV12-5 and TRBJ1-4, with a tentative D call TRBD1 (6 bases). Germline V gene sequence: CDR1 LGHNT, CDR2 FRNRAP. Trimming removed 0 bases from V and 14 bases from J, with 10 bases in between. The CDR3 extends over 12 amino acids. The CDR3 reads CASGLVTGHLFF. In nucleotides, the CDR3 is TGTGCTAGTGGTTTGGTAACGGGACACCTGTTTTTT. Drawing the rest from reference TRBV12-5 and TRBJ1-4, the complete variable domain is DARVTQTPRHKVTEMGQEVTMRCQPILGHNTVFWYRQTMMQGLELLAYFRNRAPLDDSGMPKDRFSAEMPDATLATLKIQPSEPRDSAVYFCASGLVTGHLFFGSGTQLSVL.

In this sample, this clone turned up many times. This chain joins TRBV28 and TRBJ1-1, with a weak D call TRBD1 (6 bases). Germline V gives CDR1 MDHEN, CDR2 SYDVKM. V was clipped by 6 bases and J by 5 bases, with 16 bases between them. The CDR3 totals 14 residues. The CDR3 sequence: CASRYTGSVTEAFF. In nucleotides, the CDR3 is TGTGCCAGCAGATATACAGGGTCGGTTACTGAAGCTTTCTTT.

This clone was counted at least ten times. The J gene is TRBJ1-1, the V gene TRBV19; no clear D. V was shortened by 5 bases and J by 9 bases, with 10 bases between the two germline ends. CDR1 and CDR2 from the germline V gene are LNHDA and SQIVND (reference sequence). The CDR3 is 11 residues long. The CDR3 is CASSYGVQAFF. The CDR3 region has the DNA TGTGCCAGTAGTTACGGGGTCCAAGCTTTCTTT.

This clone occurred many times. This chain joins TRBV5-1 and TRBJ2-2; TRBD1 matches at 7 bases. Germline V gene data show CDR1 as SGHRS and CDR2 as YFSETQ. The CDR3 consists of 15 residues. The trim removed 4 bases at V and 2 bases at J, leaving 5 bases unmatched. The DNA for the CDR3 is TGCGCCAGCAGCCAGACAGGGAGAAACACCGGGGAGCTGTTTTTT. Translated: CASSQTGRNTGELFF.

The table lists this clone with many counts. The V gene is TRBV6-2 or TRBV6-3, the J gene TRBJ1-6; no reliable D call. Germline assignment: CDR1 MNHEY and CDR2 SVGEGT. V lost 0 bases and J lost 7, with 7 bases in between. The CDR3 loop spans 14 amino acids. CDR3 amino acids: CASSYSALNSPLHF. CDR3 nucleotide sequence: TGTGCCAGCAGTTACTCTGCCCTCAATTCACCCCTCCACTTT.

This clone was seen only a few times. A much larger clone lies one base from this, so it may be a read error. At the DNA level, this CDR3 is encoded by other sequences in the same sample as well. The chain uses TRBV28 and TRBJ1-1, with D possibly being TRBD1 (6 bases). Trimming cost V 8 bases and J 1 base, with 11 bases left between them. The CDR3 is made up of 13 amino acids. The germline V gene has CDR1 MDHEN and CDR2 SYDVKM. In DNA, the CDR3 is TGTGCCAGCGCCCAAGGGGGGAACACTGAAGCTTTCTTT. It is translated as CASAQGGNTEAFF.

This clone was seen at least ten times. The CDR3 end shows no conserved phenylalanine or tryptophan, and so a read error is likely. This chain connects TRBV20-1 to TRBJ2-7; maybe TRBD1 (7 bases). CDR1 is DFQATT and CDR2 is SNEGSKA in the germline V gene (reference sequence). Deletions cut 6 bases from V and 5 bases from J, with 11 bases between. This CDR3 region has 11 residues. This CDR3 reads CSAQGGHEQYL. In DNA form, the CDR3 reads TGCAGTGCCCAGGGGGGCCACGAGCAGTACCTC.

There are many counts of this clone. The chain couples TRBV4-1 to TRBJ2-5; a possible D gene is TRBD1 (6 bases). The CDR3 is made up of 16 amino acids. Per the germline V gene, CDR1 is MGHRA and CDR2 is YSYEKL. V was trimmed by 1 base and J by 4 bases, leaving 16 bases between them. The CDR3 spells CASSQVVQQGRETQYF. The CDR3 coding sequence is TGCGCCAGCAGCCAAGTAGTTCAACAGGGTCGAGAGACCCAGTACTTC.

Ten or more counts support this clone. This sequence joins TRBV29-1 and TRBJ2-3, with D unclear. V lost 4 bases, J lost 2 bases, and 4 bases lay in between. The CDR3 consists of 11 residues. Germline lookup yields CDR1 SQVTM and CDR2 ANQGSEA. The CDR3 bases are TGCAGCGTTGGCGACACAGATACGCAGTATTTT. Its translation is CSVGDTDTQYF.

This chain joins TRBV6-1 and TRBJ2-1; D gene unclear. The germline V gene has CDR1 MNHNS and CDR2 SASEGT. Trimming pared 7 bases from V and 13 bases from J, leaving 14 bases between. The length of the CDR3 is 11 residues. The CDR3 nucleotides read TGTGCCAGCATGGAGCTTGGGGATCAGTTCTTC. It encodes CASMELGDQFF.

This clone turned up a few times. An end of the junction does not agree with germline; a read error may underlie this. Other DNA sequences in the sample encode the same CDR3. The chain combines TRBV15 with TRBJ2-4; 7 positions agree with TRBD1. The CDR3 consists of 16 residues. Germline V gene lookup returns CDR1 LNHNV and CDR2 YYDKDF (reference sequence). DNA for the CDR3: TGTGCCACCAGCAGGCCAGTGACAGGGCCGGGAAACATTCAGTACTTT. It codes for CATSRPVTGPGNIQYF.

This clone was picked up many times. This chain links TRBV29-1 with TRBJ2-1; the D gene is possibly TRBD2 (7 bases). There are 13 residues in the CDR3. Germline values: CDR1 SQVTM, CDR2 ANQGSEA. V lost 7 bases and J lost 5, with 15 bases in between. DNA of the CDR3: TGCAGCGGGACTAGGACAGCAGACAATGAGCAGTTCTTC. Amino acids: CSGTRTADNEQFF.

This clone was picked up a small number of times. Given a much more abundant clone one base away, this may be a read error. The rearrangement joins TRBV19 to TRBJ2-1; no clear D gene. The CDR3 spans 9 residues. CDR1 and CDR2 from the germline V gene are LNHDA and SQIVND (reference sequence). Trimming stripped 8 bases from V and 10 bases from J, with 6 bases between. In nucleotides, the CDR3 is TGTGCCAGTGGGTCCGAGCAGTTCTTC. This encodes CASGSEQFF.